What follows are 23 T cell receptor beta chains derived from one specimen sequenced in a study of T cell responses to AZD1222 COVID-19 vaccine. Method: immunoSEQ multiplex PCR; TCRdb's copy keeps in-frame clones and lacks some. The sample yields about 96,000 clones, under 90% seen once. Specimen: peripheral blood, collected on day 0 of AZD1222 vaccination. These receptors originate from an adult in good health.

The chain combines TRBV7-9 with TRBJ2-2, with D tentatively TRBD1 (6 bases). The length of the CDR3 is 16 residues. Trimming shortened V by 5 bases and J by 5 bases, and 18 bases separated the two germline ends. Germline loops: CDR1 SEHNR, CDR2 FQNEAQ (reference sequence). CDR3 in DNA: TGTGCCAGCAGCAAGCGGCTTCACAGGGTTACCGGGGAGCTGTTTTTT. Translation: CASSKRLHRVTGELFF.

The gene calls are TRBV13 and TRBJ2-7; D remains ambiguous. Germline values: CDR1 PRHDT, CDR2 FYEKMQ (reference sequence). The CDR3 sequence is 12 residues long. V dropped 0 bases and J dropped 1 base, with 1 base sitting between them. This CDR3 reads CASSLGSYEQYF. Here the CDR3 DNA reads TGTGCCAGCAGCTTAGGATCCTACGAGCAGTACTTC.

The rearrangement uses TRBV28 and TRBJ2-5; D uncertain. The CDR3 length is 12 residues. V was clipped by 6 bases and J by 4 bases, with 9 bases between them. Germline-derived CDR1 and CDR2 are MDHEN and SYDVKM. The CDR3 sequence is CASRGLRETQYF. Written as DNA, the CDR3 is TGTGCCAGCAGGGGTTTGCGAGAGACCCAGTACTTC. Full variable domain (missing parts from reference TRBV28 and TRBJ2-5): DVKVTQSSRYLVKRTGEKVFLECVQDMDHENMFWYRQDPGLGLRLIYFSYDVKMKEKGDIPEGYSVSREKKERFSLILESASTNQTSMYLCASRGLRETQYFGPGTRLLVL.

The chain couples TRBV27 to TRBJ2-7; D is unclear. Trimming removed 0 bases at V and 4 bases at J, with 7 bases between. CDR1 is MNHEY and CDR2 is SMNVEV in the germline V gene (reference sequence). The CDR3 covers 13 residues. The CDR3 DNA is TGTGCCAGCAGTTTATCGCTAGGGTACGAGCAGTACTTC. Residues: CASSLSLGYEQYF.

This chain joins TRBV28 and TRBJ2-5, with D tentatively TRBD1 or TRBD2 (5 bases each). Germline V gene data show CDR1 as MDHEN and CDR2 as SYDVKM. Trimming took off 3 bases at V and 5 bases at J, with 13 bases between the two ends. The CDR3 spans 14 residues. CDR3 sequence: CASSFSGAWETQYF. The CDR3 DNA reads TGTGCCAGCAGTTTCTCCGGGGCGTGGGAGACCCAGTACTTC.

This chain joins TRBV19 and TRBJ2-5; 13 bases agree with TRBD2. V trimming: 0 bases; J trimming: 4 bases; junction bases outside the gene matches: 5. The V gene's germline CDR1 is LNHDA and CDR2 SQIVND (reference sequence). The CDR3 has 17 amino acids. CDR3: CASSIDGTSGVLETQYF. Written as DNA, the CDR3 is TGTGCCAGTAGTATAGATGGGACTAGCGGGGTCCTAGAGACCCAGTACTTC.

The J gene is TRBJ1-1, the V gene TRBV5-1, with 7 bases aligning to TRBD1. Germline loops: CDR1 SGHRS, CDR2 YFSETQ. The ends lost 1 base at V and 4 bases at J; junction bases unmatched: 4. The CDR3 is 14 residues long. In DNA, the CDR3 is TGCGCCAGCAGCTTGACAGGGGCGGGCACTGAAGCTTTCTTT. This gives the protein CASSLTGAGTEAFF.

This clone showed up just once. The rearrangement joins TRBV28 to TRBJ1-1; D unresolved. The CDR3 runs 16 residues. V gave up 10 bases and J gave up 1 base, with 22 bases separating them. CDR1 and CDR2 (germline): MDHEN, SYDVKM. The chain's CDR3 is CATGLGGGGGNTEAFF. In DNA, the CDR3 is TGTGCCACGGGCCTGGGCGGCGGAGGCGGGAACACTGAAGCTTTCTTT. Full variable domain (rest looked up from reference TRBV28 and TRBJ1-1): DVKVTQSSRYLVKRTGEKVFLECVQDMDHENMFWYRQDPGLGLRLIYFSYDVKMKEKGDIPEGYSVSREKKERFSLILESASTNQTSMYLCATGLGGGGGNTEAFFGQGTRLTVV.

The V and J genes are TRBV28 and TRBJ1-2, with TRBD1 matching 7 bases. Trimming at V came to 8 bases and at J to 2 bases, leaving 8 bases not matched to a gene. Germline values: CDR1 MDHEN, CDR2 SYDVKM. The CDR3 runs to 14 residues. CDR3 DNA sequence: TGTGCCAGCTTCACTCAGACAGGGAACTATGGCTACACCTTC. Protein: CASFTQTGNYGYTF.

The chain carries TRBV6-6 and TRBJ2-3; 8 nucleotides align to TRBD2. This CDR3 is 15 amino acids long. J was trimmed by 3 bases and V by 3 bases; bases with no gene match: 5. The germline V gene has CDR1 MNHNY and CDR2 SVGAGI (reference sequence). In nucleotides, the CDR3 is TGTGCCAGCAGTTATCCAGCGGGAGTGACAGATACGCAGTATTTT. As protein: CASSYPAGVTDTQYF.

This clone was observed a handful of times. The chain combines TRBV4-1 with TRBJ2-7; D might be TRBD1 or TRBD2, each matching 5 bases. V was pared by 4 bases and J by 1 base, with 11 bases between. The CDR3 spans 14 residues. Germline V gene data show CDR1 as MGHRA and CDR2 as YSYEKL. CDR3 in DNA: TGCGCCAGCAGCCTACCGGGACGGTCCTACGAGCAGTACTTC. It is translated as CASSLPGRSYEQYF.

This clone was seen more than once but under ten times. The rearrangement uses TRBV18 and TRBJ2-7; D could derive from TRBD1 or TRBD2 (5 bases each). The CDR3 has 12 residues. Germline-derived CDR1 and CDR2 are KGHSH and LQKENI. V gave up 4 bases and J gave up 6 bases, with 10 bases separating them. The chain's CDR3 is CASSLYGTEQYF. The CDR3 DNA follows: TGTGCCAGCTCACTATATGGGACCGAGCAGTACTTC.

CDR3 sequence reads: CAWSNGLSSYNEQFF. The CDR3 bases are TGTGCCTGGAGTAACGGGCTAAGCTCCTACAATGAGCAGTTCTTC. This chain connects TRBV30 to TRBJ2-1; D not certain. The V end lost 2 bases, the J end lost 0 bases, and 11 bases lay between the germline ends. This CDR3 is 15 amino acids long. CDR1 GTSNPN and CDR2 SVGIG come from the germline V gene (reference sequence).

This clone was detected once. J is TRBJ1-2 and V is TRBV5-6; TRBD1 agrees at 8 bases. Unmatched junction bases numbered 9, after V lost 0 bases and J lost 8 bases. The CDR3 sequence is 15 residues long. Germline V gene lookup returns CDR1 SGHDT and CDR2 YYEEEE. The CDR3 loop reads CASSLDPGTGVGYTF. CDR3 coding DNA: TGTGCCAGCAGCTTGGATCCCGGGACAGGAGTAGGCTACACCTTC.

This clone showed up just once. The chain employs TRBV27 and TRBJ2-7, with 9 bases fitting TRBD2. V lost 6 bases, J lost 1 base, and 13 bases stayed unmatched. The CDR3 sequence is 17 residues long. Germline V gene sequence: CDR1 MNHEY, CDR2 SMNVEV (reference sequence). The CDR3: CASRQLALAGPSYEQYF. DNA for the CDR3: TGTGCCAGCAGGCAACTCGCCCTAGCGGGGCCGTCCTACGAGCAGTACTTC.

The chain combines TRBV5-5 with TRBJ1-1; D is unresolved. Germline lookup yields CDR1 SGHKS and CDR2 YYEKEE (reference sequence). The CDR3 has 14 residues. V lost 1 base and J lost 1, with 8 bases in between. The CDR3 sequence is CASSLMGKNTEAFF. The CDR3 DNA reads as TGTGCCAGCAGCTTGATGGGGAAGAACACTGAAGCTTTCTTT.

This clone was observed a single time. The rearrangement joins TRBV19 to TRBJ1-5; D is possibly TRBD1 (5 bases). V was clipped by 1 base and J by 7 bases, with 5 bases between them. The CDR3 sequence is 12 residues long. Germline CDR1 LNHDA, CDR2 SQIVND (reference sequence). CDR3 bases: TGTGCCAGTAGTATAGGGGGGCAGCCCCAGCATTTT. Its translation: CASSIGGQPQHF.

The DNA for the CDR3 is TGTGCCAGCAGCTTAAATCGGACAGGGGGTCGAAATTCACCCCTCCACTTT. This codes for CASSLNRTGGRNSPLHF. This chain connects TRBV7-6 to TRBJ1-6, with 10 bases lining up with TRBD1. The V gene's germline CDR1 is SGHVS and CDR2 FNYEAQ. V lost 2 bases and J lost 7; bases outside the gene matches: 8. The CDR3 has 17 amino acids.

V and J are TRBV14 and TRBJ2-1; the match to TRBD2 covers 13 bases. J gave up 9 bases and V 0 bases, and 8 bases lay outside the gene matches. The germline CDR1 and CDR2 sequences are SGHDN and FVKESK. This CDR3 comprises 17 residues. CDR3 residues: CASSQDQGLAGYFEQFF. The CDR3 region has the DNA TGTGCCAGCAGCCAAGATCAGGGACTAGCGGGATACTTTGAGCAGTTCTTC. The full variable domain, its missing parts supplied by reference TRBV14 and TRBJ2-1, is EAGVTQFPSHSVIEKGQTVTLRCDPISGHDNLYWYRRVMGKEIKFLLHFVKESKQDESGMPNNRFLAERTGGTYSTLKVQPAELEDSGVYFCASSQDQGLAGYFEQFFGPGTRLTVL.

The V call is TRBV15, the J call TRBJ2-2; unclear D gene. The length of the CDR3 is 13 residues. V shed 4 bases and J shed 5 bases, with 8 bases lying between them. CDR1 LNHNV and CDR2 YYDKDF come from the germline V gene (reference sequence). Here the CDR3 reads CATSIKTTGELFF. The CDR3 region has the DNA TGTGCCACCAGCATTAAGACGACCGGGGAGCTGTTTTTT.

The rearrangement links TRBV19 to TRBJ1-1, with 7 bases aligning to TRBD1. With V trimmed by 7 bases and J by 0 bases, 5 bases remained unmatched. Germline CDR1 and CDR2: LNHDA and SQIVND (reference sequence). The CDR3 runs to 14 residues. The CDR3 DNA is TGTGCCAGTAACCTGGACAGGATGAACACTGAAGCTTTCTTT. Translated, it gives CASNLDRMNTEAFF.

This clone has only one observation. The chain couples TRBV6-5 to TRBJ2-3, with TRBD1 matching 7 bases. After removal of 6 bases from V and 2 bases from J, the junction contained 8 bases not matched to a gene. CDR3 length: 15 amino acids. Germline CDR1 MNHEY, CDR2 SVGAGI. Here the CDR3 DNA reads TGTGCCAGCAGCCCCACAGGGGCCCTCACAGATACGCAGTATTTT. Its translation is CASSPTGALTDTQYF.

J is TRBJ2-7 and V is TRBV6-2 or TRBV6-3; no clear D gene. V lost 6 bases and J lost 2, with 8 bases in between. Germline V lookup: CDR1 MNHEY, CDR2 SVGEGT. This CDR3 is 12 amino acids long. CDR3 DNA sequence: TGTGCCAGCAGCTCAGGACCCTACGAGCAGTACTTC. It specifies CASSSGPYEQYF.